Shown below are 3 T cell receptor beta chains from a single sample sequenced in a study of blood T cells in healthy people across ages. Primers used in a second PCR of about 6 to 11 cycles were a sample-barcoded 5' primer and a J-beta primer mix. TCRdb itself ran the 5' RACE reads through MiXCR, one entry per CDR3 protein. The data contain around 1,500,000 distinct CDR3 sequences, roughly 27% of them singletons. Sequenced: blood. These TCRs come from a woman aged 30 to 39 in good health.

This clonotype occurred many times. V usage is TRBV10-3 and J usage is TRBJ2-6; 7 positions match TRBD2. This CDR3 is built from 16 residues. The germline V gene encodes CDR1 ENHRY and CDR2 SYGVKD. Trimming cost V 8 bases and J 1 base; bases outside gene matches: 8. This CDR3 is CAIGASGVSGANVLTF. In nucleotides, the CDR3 is TGTGCCATCGGTGCAAGCGGGGTGTCTGGGGCCAACGTCCTGACTTTC.

In its sample, this clonotype was seen a few times. The chain recombines TRBV9 with TRBJ2-3, with 8 nucleotides matching TRBD2. The CDR3 runs to 16 residues. J gave up 0 bases and V 0 bases, and 3 bases lay outside the gene matches. Germline V gene sequence: CDR1 SGDLS, CDR2 YYNGEE. CDR3 bases: TGTGCCAGCAGCGTAGGCGGGGGGAGTAGCACAGATACGCAGTATTTT. Translation gives CASSVGGGSSTDTQYF.

Only a few counts were recorded for this clonotype. The chain couples TRBV5-1 to TRBJ2-5; TRBD2 matches at 9 bases. This CDR3 has 15 residues. Germline CDR1 reads SGHRS; CDR2 reads YFSETQ. V dropped 1 base and J dropped 4; count of bases not matched to a gene: 5. This CDR3 is CASSLRLAGPETQYF. The CDR3 coding sequence is TGCGCCAGCAGCTTGAGGCTAGCGGGGCCAGAGACCCAGTACTTC.